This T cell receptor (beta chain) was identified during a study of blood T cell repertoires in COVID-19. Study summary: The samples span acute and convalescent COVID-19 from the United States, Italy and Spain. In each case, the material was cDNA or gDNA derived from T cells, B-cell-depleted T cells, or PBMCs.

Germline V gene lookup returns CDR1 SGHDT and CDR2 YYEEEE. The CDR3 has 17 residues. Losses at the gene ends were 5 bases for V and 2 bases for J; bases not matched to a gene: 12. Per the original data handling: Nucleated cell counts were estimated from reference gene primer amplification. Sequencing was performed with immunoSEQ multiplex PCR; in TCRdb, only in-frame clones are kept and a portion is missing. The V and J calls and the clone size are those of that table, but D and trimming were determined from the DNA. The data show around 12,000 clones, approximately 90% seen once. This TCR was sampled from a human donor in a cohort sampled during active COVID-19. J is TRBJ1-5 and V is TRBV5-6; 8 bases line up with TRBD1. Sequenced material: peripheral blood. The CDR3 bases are TGTGCCAGCAGTTCCGGGACAGGCTATGGGGGCAATCAGCCCCAGCATTTT. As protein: CASSSGTGYGGNQPQHF.